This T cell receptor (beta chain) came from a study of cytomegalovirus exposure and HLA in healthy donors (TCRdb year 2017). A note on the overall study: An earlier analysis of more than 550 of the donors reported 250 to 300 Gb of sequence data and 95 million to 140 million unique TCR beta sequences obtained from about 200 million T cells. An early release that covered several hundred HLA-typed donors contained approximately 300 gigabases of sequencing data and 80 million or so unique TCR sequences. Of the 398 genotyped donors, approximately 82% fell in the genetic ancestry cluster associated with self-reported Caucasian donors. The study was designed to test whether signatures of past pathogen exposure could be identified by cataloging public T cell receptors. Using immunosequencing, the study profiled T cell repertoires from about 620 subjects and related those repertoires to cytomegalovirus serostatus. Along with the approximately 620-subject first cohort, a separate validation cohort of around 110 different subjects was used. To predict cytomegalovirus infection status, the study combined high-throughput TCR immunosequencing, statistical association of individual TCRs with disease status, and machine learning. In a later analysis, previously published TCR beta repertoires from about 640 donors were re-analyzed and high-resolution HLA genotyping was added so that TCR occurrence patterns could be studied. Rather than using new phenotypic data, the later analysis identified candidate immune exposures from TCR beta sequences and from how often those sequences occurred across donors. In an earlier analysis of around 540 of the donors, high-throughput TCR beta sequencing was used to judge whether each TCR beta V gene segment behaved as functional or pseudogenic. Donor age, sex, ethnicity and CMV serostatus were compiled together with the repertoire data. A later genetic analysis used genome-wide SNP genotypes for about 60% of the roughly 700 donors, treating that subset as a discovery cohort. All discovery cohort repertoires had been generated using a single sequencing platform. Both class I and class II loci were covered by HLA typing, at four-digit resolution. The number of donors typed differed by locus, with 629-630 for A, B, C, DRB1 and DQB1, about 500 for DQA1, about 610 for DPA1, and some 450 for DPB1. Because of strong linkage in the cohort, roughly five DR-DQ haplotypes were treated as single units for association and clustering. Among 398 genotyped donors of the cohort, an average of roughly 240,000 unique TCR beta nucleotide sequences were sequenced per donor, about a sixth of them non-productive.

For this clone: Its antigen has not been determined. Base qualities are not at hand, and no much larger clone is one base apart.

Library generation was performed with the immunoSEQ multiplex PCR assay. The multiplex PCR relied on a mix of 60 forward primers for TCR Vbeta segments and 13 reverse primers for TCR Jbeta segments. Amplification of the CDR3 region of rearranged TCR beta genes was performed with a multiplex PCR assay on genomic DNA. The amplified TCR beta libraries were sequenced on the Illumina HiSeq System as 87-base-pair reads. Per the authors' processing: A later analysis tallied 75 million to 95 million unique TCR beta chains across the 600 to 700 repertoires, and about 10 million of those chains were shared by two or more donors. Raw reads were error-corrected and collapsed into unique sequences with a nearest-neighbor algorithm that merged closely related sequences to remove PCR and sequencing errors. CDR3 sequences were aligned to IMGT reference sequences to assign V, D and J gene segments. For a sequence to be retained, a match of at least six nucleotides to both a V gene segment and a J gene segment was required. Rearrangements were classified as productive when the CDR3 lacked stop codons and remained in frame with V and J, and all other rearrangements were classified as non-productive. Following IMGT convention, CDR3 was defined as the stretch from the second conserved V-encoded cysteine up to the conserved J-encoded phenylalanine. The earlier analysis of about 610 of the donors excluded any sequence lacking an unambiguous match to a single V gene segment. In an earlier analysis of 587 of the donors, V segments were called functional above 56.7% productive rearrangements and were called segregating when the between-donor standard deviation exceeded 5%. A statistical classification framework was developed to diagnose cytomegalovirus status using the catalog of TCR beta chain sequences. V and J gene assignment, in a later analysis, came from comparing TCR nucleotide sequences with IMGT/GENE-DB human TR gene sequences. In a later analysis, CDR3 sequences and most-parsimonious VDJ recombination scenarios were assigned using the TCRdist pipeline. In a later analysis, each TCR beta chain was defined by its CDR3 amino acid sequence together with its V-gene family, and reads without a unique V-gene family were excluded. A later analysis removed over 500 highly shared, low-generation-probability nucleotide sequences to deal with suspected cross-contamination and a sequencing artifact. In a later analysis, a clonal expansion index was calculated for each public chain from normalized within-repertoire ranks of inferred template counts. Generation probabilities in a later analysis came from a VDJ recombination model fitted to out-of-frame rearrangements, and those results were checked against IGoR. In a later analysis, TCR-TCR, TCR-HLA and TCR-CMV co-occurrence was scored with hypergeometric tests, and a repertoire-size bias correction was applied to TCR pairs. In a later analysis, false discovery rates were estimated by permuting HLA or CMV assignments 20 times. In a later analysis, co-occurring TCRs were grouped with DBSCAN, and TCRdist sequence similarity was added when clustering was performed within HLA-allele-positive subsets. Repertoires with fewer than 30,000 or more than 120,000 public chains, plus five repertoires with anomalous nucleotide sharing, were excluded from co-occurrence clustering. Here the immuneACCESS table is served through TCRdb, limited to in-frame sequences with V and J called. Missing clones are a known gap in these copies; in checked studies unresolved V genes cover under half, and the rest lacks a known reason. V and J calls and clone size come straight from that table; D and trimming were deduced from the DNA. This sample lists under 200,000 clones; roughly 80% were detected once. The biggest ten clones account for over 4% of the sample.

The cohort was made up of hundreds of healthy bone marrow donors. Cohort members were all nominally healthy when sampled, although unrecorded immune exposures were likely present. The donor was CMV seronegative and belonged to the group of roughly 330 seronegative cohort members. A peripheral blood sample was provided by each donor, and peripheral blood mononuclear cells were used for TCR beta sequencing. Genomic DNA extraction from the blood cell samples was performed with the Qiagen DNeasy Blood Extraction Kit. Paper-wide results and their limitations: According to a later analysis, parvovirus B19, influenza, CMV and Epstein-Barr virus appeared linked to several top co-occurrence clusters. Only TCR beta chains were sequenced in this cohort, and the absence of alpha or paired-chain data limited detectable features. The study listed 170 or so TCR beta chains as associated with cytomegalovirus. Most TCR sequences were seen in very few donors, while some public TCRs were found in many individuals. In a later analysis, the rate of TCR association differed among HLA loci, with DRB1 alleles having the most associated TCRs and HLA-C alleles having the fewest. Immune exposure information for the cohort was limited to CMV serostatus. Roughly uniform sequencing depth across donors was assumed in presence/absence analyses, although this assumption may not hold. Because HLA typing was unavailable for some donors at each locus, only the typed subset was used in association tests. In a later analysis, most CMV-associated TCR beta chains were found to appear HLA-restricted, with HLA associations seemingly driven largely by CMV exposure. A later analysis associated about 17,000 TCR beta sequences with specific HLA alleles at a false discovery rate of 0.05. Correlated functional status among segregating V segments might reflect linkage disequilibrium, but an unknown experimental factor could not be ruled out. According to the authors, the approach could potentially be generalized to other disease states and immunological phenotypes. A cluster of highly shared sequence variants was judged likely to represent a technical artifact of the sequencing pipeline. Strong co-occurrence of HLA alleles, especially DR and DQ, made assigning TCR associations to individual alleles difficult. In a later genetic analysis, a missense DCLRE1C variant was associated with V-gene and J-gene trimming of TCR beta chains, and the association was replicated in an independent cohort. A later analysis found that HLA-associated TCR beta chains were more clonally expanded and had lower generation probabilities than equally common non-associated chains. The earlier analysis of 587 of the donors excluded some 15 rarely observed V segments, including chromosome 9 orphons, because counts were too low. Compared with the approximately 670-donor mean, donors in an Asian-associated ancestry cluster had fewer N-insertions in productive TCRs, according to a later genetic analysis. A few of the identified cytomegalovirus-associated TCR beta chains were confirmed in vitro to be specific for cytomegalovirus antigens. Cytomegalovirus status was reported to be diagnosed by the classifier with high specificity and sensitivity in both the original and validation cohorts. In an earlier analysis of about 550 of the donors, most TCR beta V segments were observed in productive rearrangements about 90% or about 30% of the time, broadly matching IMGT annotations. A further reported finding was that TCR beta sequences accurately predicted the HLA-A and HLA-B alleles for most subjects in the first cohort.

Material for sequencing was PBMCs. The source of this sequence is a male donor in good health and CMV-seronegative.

In nucleotide form, the sequence is TGTGCCAGCAGTGCTCGGACAGGGACGGGAGAGCAGTACTTC. It translates as CASSARTGTGEQYF. The chain uses TRBV2 and TRBJ2-7; TRBD1 fits 8 bases in the junction. Including cysteine and phenylalanine, the CDR3 has 14 amino acids. CDR3 DNA only is kept here, 42 bases in frame from base 1. V and J are trimmed by 4 bases and 7 bases, and the gene matches miss 9 bases of the junction. From the germline V gene, CDR1 is SNHLY and CDR2 is FYNNEI.